These 9 T cell receptor beta chains share one sample of origin, sequenced in a study of T cell changes during pregnancy in multiple sclerosis. The method was immunoSEQ multiplex PCR; TCRdb's version includes in-frame clones alone and lacks a portion of them. The top ten clones hold approximately 3.5% of a sample with around 74,000 clones, roughly nine tenths of them seen once. Source: peripheral blood, taken before pregnancy. The receptors stem from a female donor with multiple sclerosis, enrolled in a pregnancy study.

The chain joins TRBV28 to TRBJ2-2, with TRBD1 identical over 8 bases. V was clipped by 11 bases and J by 2 bases; unmatched bases: 7. The CDR3 spans 14 residues. CDR1 is MDHEN and CDR2 is SYDVKM in the germline V gene. The CDR3 DNA sequence: TGTGCCTCACTGGGACAGGTTAACACCGGGGAGCTGTTTTTT. Translation: CASLGQVNTGELFF.

The gene calls are TRBV7-9 and TRBJ2-5; TRBD1 matches 9 bases. The germline V gene has CDR1 SEHNR and CDR2 FQNEAQ (reference sequence). This CDR3 region has 14 residues. V was pared by 5 bases and J by 3 bases, with 4 bases of the junction left unmatched. The CDR3 DNA reads TGTGCCAGCAGCCCGGACAGGGGCAAAGAGACCCAGTACTTC. It codes for CASSPDRGKETQYF.

V and J are TRBV4-2 and TRBJ1-4; 11 bases fit TRBD1. The CDR3 runs to 17 residues. Losses at the gene ends were 4 bases for V and 7 bases for J; bases not matched to a gene: 11. The germline V gene has CDR1 LGHNA and CDR2 YNFKEQ. The CDR3 coding sequence is TGTGCCAGCAGCCCTCTGGGAGGGACAGGGGGGGCTGAAAAACTGTTTTTT. It specifies CASSPLGGTGGAEKLFF.

V is TRBV11-2 and J is TRBJ1-2, with no clear D. V lost 1 base to trimming and J lost 0 bases, with 12 bases between them. The length of the CDR3 is 16 residues. Per the germline V gene, CDR1 is SGHAT and CDR2 is FQNNGV. The CDR3 DNA reads as TGTGCCAGCAGCTTAGGGGCATCTGTAGCTAACTATGGCTACACCTTC. Amino acids: CASSLGASVANYGYTF.

This chain connects TRBV18 to TRBJ2-2, with 8 bases aligning to TRBD1. The CDR3 is made up of 16 amino acids. Germline trimming cut 2 bases from V and 5 bases from J; bases unmatched to any gene: 7. Germline CDR1 is KGHSH and CDR2 is LQKENI. The CDR3 region has the DNA TGTGCCAGCTCACCAGAAGGACAGGGTCGAACCGGGGAGCTGTTTTTT. It is translated as CASSPEGQGRTGELFF.

The chain couples TRBV7-2 to TRBJ2-7; 8 nucleotides align to TRBD1. This CDR3 region has 15 residues. The trim removed 5 bases at V and 4 bases at J, leaving 10 bases unmatched. Per the germline V gene, CDR1 is SGHTA and CDR2 is FQGNSA. The CDR3 coding sequence is TGTGCCAGCAGCCTCCGTCCGGGACAGGCTTACGAGCAGTACTTC. Amino acids: CASSLRPGQAYEQYF.

This chain links TRBV7-6 with TRBJ2-2, with TRBD1 matching over 7 bases. The germline CDR1 and CDR2 sequences are SGHVS and FNYEAQ. The CDR3 covers 15 residues. With V trimmed by 5 bases and J by 5 bases, 8 bases remained unmatched. The CDR3 region has the DNA TGTGCCAGCAGCGGGCCGGACAGGAAAACCGGGGAGCTGTTTTTT. Residues: CASSGPDRKTGELFF.

This clone was recorded only once. The chain links TRBV9 to TRBJ2-7; TRBD1 agrees at 7 bases. Germline CDR1 and CDR2: SGDLS and YYNGEE. V dropped 0 bases and J dropped 2; count of bases not matched to a gene: 2. CDR3 length: 14 amino acids. In nucleotides, the CDR3 is TGTGCCAGCAGCGTAGCCGGACAGGCCTACGAGCAGTACTTC. This codes for CASSVAGQAYEQYF.

V gene TRBV5-5 combines with J gene TRBJ2-2; D possibly corresponds to TRBD2 (5 bases). V lost 2 bases, J lost 4 bases, and 12 bases lay in between. The V gene's germline CDR1 is SGHKS and CDR2 YYEKEE (reference sequence). The CDR3 covers 15 residues. CDR3 residues: CASSFGAGLTGELFF. CDR3 nucleotide sequence: TGTGCCAGCAGCTTTGGTGCGGGTCTCACCGGGGAGCTGTTTTTT.